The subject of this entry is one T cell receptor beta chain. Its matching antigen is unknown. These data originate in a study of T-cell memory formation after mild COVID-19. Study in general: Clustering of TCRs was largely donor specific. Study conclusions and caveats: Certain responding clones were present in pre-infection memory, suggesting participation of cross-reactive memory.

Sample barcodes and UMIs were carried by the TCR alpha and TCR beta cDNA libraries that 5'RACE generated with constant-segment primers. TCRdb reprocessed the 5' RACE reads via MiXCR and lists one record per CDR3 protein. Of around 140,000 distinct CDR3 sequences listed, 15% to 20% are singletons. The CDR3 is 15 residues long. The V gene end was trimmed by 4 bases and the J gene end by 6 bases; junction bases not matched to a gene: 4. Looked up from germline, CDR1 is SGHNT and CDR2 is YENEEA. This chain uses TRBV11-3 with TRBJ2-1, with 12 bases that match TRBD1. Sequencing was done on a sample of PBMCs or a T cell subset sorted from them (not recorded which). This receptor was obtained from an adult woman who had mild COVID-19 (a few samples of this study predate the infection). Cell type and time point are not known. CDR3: CASSSRDRGLNEQFF. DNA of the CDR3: TGTGCCAGCAGCTCCCGGGACAGGGGGCTCAATGAGCAGTTCTTC.